These 22 T cell receptor beta chains share one sample of origin, sequenced in a study of CD8 T cells in ankylosing spondylitis. In TCRdb, the 5' RACE reads were re-called with MiXCR into one record per CDR3 protein. The table records some 150,000 distinct CDR3 sequences, around 43% of them present only once. Sequenced: synovial fluid, either unsorted or a sorted T cell fraction (not recorded which). The receptors derive from a male donor with ankylosing spondylitis.

This clonotype has just a few counts. The V call is TRBV5-1, the J call TRBJ2-1, with D perhaps TRBD1 (5 bases). Trimming shortened V by 0 bases and J by 3 bases, and 10 bases separated the two germline ends. Germline V gene lookup returns CDR1 SGHRS and CDR2 YFSETQ. The length of the CDR3 is 15 residues. CDR3 in amino acids: CASSLDRCCYNEQFF. The DNA for the CDR3 is TGCGCCAGCAGCTTGGACAGGTGCTGCTACAATGAGCAGTTCTTC.

A few counts support this clonotype. The gene calls are TRBV5-6 and TRBJ2-7; the D is unclear. Germline V gene data show CDR1 as SGHDT and CDR2 as YYEEEE. The V gene lost 4 bases and the J gene lost 2 bases, with 10 bases spanning the gap. The CDR3 is 13 residues long. This chain's CDR3 is CASSPTYTYEQYF. CDR3 DNA sequence: TGTGCCAGCAGCCCGACATACACCTACGAGCAGTACTTC.

This clonotype showed up many times. The chain joins TRBV4-3 to TRBJ2-7; either TRBD1 or TRBD2 may supply D (6 bases each). Trimming shortened V by 0 bases and J by 3 bases, and 12 bases separated the two germline ends. Germline-derived CDR1 and CDR2 are LGHNA and YSLEER. The CDR3 spans 15 residues. The CDR3 loop reads CASSQDSGAGYEQYF. CDR3 nucleotide sequence: TGCGCCAGCAGCCAAGATTCGGGGGCCGGCTACGAGCAGTACTTC.

This clonotype has only a few counts. J is TRBJ1-2 and V is TRBV29-1; a weak D match, TRBD1 (6 bases). V was cut by 1 base and J by 2 bases, with 8 bases left in between. The CDR3 totals 13 residues. The germline CDR1 and CDR2 sequences are SQVTM and ANQGSEA. The CDR3 here is CSVEGQGNYGYTF. CDR3 DNA: TGCAGCGTTGAAGGTCAGGGGAACTATGGCTACACCTTC.

V is TRBV6-1 and J is TRBJ2-1; D uncertain. Germline values: CDR1 MNHNS, CDR2 SASEGT. V was clipped by 3 bases and J by 6 bases, with 18 bases between them. CDR3 size: 16 residues. The CDR3, as DNA: TGTGCCAGCAGTGAGGTCCCGAATGGAGCCTTCAATGAGCAGTTCTTC. Amino acids: CASSEVPNGAFNEQFF.

The chain uses TRBV24-1 and TRBJ2-2; 7 bases align to TRBD1. Losses at the gene ends were 2 bases for V and 6 bases for J; bases not matched to a gene: 2. The germline V gene has CDR1 KGHDR and CDR2 SFDVKD. The CDR3 totals 14 residues. In DNA, the CDR3 is TGTGCCACCAGTGATTCCCAGGGGGCCGGGGAGCTGTTTTTT. It yields the protein CATSDSQGAGELFF.

The rearrangement joins TRBV6-5 to TRBJ2-1; the match to TRBD2 covers 7 bases. Germline CDR1 MNHEY, CDR2 SVGAGI. The CDR3 has 11 residues. V was clipped by 7 bases and J by 8 bases; unmatched bases: 2. The CDR3 protein is CASTAGDEQFF. The CDR3 DNA follows: TGTGCCAGCACGGCGGGGGATGAGCAGTTCTTC.

The rearrangement uses TRBV11-2 and TRBJ1-2; weak D call: TRBD1 (6 bases). CDR1 and CDR2 from the germline V gene are SGHAT and FQNNGV. V was pared by 4 bases and J by 9 bases, with 9 bases between. This CDR3 has 11 residues. The CDR3 coding sequence is TGTGCCAGCAGCTACGGACAGAGCTACACCTTC. Its translation is CASSYGQSYTF.

V gene TRBV7-9 combines with J gene TRBJ2-7; possibly TRBD2 for D (6 bases). Germline values: CDR1 SEHNR, CDR2 FQNEAQ (reference sequence). This CDR3 has 14 amino acids. Trimming removed 5 bases at V and 3 bases at J, with 14 bases between. CDR3 region: CASSLNVGGYEQYF. DNA of the CDR3: TGTGCCAGCAGCCTCAACGTGGGGGGCTACGAGCAGTACTTC. Complete variable domain (other parts from reference TRBV7-9 and TRBJ2-7): DTGVSQNPRHKITKRGQNVTFRCDPISEHNRLYWYRQTLGQGPEFLTYFQNEAQLEKSRLLSDRFSAERPKGSFSTLEIQRTEQGDSAMYLCASSLNVGGYEQYFGPGTRLTVT.

The chain couples TRBV5-1 to TRBJ2-5, with TRBD2 matching 11 bases. J gave up 0 bases and V 0 bases, and 7 bases lay outside the gene matches. CDR3 size: 18 residues. Germline V lookup: CDR1 SGHRS, CDR2 YFSETQ. CDR3 DNA sequence: TGCGCCAGCAGCTTGGGGCTAGCGGGGGGAACGTACCAAGAGACCCAGTACTTC. Its translation is CASSLGLAGGTYQETQYF.

This clonotype was seen a few times. The chain links TRBV3-1 to TRBJ2-1, with a weak D call TRBD2 (6 bases). Germline V lookup: CDR1 LGHDT, CDR2 YNNKEL (reference sequence). Between the trimmed V and J ends, which lost 3 bases and 7 bases, there was a span of 22 bases. The CDR3 sequence is 17 residues long. The DNA for the CDR3 is TGTGCCAGCAGCCACCAGGTCCGGGACTCCCCCGGGAATGAGCAGTTCTTC. Its protein is CASSHQVRDSPGNEQFF.

This clonotype turned up a few times. The gene calls are TRBV6-1 and TRBJ2-1; TRBD2 aligns across 14 bases. The CDR3 contains 16 residues. Germline V gives CDR1 MNHNS, CDR2 SASEGT. Trimming at V came to 4 bases and at J to 7 bases, leaving 6 bases not matched to a gene. CDR3 DNA sequence: TGTGCCAGCAGTGCCCCGGGACTAGCGGGAGTGAATGAGCAGTTCTTC. It is translated as CASSAPGLAGVNEQFF.

V and J are TRBV28 and TRBJ1-1; the D is unclear. The CDR3 has 16 residues. Germline CDR1 reads MDHEN; CDR2 reads SYDVKM. Trimming took off 3 bases at V and 0 bases at J, with 14 bases between the two ends. CDR3 DNA: TGTGCCAGCAGTTTTCGTTGGATATACATGAACACTGAAGCTTTCTTT. It encodes CASSFRWIYMNTEAFF.

This chain links TRBV5-1 with TRBJ1-1; D unresolved. CDR1 and CDR2 (germline): SGHRS, YFSETQ. The CDR3 has 15 amino acids. Trimming stripped 4 bases from V and 3 bases from J, with 16 bases between. This CDR3 reads CASSHPRTGDTEAFF. CDR3 coding DNA: TGCGCCAGCAGCCATCCACGGACCGGAGACACTGAAGCTTTCTTT.

The chain carries TRBV6-2 or TRBV6-3 and TRBJ1-1; D might be TRBD1 (5 bases). Germline CDR1 reads MNHEY; CDR2 reads SVGEGT. The V end lost 2 bases, the J end lost 3 bases, and 16 bases lay between the germline ends. The CDR3 extends over 16 amino acids. The CDR3 DNA sequence: TGTGCCAGCAGTTACCGTAGAGGGGTCTGGTACACTGAAGCTTTCTTT. Translation: CASSYRRGVWYTEAFF.

The V and J genes are TRBV19 and TRBJ1-3, with D unresolved. The V end was cut by 2 bases, the J end by 0 bases, with 8 bases between. Germline V lookup: CDR1 LNHDA, CDR2 SQIVND (reference sequence). CDR3 size: 15 residues. The CDR3 DNA sequence: TGTGCCAGTAGTATATCGGTGTTCTCTGGAAACACCATATATTTT. Amino acids: CASSISVFSGNTIYF.

The CDR3 loop reads CASSISGRSPMSTDTQYF. The CDR3 DNA follows: TGTGCCAGCAGTATTAGCGGGAGGTCCCCCATGAGCACAGATACGCAGTATTTT. The rearrangement joins TRBV28 to TRBJ2-3, with 10 bases lining up with TRBD2. V was clipped by 5 bases and J by 0 bases; unmatched bases: 11. Germline V gene lookup returns CDR1 MDHEN and CDR2 SYDVKM. The CDR3 consists of 18 residues. The full variable domain, with the rest looked up from reference TRBV28 and TRBJ2-3, is DVKVTQSSRYLVKRTGEKVFLECVQDMDHENMFWYRQDPGLGLRLIYFSYDVKMKEKGDIPEGYSVSREKKERFSLILESASTNQTSMYLCASSISGRSPMSTDTQYFGPGTRLTVL.

The chain combines TRBV4-2 with TRBJ2-1, with 11 bases aligning to TRBD2. CDR1 and CDR2 from the germline V gene are LGHNA and YNFKEQ. The CDR3 is 14 amino acids. V lost 4 bases and J lost 8; bases outside the gene matches: 4. The CDR3 sequence is CASSRKTSGDEQFF. CDR3 DNA: TGTGCCAGCAGCCGGAAGACTAGCGGGGATGAGCAGTTCTTC.

This clonotype was seen a few times. The chain joins TRBV11-2 to TRBJ2-4; D is unclear. V lost 4 bases, J lost 4 bases, and 14 bases lay in between. Germline CDR1 is SGHAT and CDR2 is FQNNGV. CDR3 size: 15 residues. DNA for the CDR3: TGTGCCAGCAGCTCCCCAGGCAGGTGGAAAAACATTCAGTACTTC. Translating it yields CASSSPGRWKNIQYF. Using reference TRBV11-2 and TRBJ2-4 for the parts outside the CDR3, the full variable domain is EAGVAQSPRYKIIEKRQSVAFWCNPISGHATLYWYQQILGQGPKLLIQFQNNGVVDDSQLPKDRFSAERLKGVDSTLKIQPAKLEDSAVYLCASSSPGRWKNIQYFGAGTRLSVL.

The J gene is TRBJ2-1, the V gene TRBV4-1; possible D gene TRBD1, 5 bases. Germline lookup yields CDR1 MGHRA and CDR2 YSYEKL. Between the trimmed V and J ends, which lost 4 bases and 0 bases, there was a span of 10 bases. This CDR3 is built from 15 residues. The CDR3 sequence is CASSPDSDSYNEQFF. CDR3 nucleotide sequence: TGCGCCAGCAGCCCAGACAGTGACTCCTACAATGAGCAGTTCTTC.

This clonotype rates as medium-sized. The J gene is TRBJ2-7, the V gene TRBV12-3 or TRBV12-4; 9 bases match TRBD2. V lost 6 bases and J lost 6; bases outside the gene matches: 9. The length of the CDR3 is 14 residues. This CDR3 is CASSMAGGSTEQYF. DNA of the CDR3: TGTGCCAGCAGCATGGCGGGAGGGTCTACCGAGCAGTACTTC.

This clonotype was seen more than once but under ten times. The chain couples TRBV30 to TRBJ1-2; D gene uncertain. CDR3 length: 14 residues. Looked up from germline, CDR1 is GTSNPN and CDR2 is SVGIG (reference sequence). V was trimmed by 0 bases and J by 4 bases, leaving 12 bases between them. CDR3 in DNA: TGTGCCTGGAGTGTACACGCCCTGGGCTATGGCTACACCTTC. Protein sequence: CAWSVHALGYGYTF.